The TCR beta chain under discussion was sequenced for a study of blood T cell repertoires in COVID-19. V dropped 2 bases and J dropped 5 bases, with 15 bases sitting between them. Germline CDR1 reads MDHEN; CDR2 reads SYDVKM. This CDR3 spans 15 amino acids. Data came from immunoSEQ multiplex PCR; TCRdb stores just in-frame clones and leaves some out. In the table there are fewer than 250,000 clones, 80% to 90% of which are singletons. V gene TRBV28 combines with J gene TRBJ2-5, with D possibly being TRBD1 (6 bases). The specimen sequenced was peripheral blood. This sequence was found in a man in his fifties with active or convalescent COVID-19. DNA for the CDR3: TGTGCCAGCAGTTTAAGCCAGGGGCCTCGGGAGACCCAGTACTTC. It specifies CASSLSQGPRETQYF.